Here is one T cell receptor (beta chain) with its context. The specificity of this receptor is unknown. The record has no base qualities; no much larger clone is one base away. TCRbeta CDR3 regions were amplified from genomic DNA by means of the immunoSEQ Assay, a bias-controlled multiplex PCR. The published analysis was carried out like this. The number of nucleated cells in each sample was estimated by amplification of reference gene primers within the assay. To quantify the absolute abundance of each unique TCRbeta CDR3 rearrangement, sequence reads were collapsed and filtered. For each sample, productive Simpson clonality was calculated as the square root of Simpson's diversity index over productive rearrangements. In TCRdb, the immuneACCESS table is reduced to in-frame sequences with V and J assigned. These tables do not hold every clone; where another copy was compared, an unresolved V gene accounts for under half, and the others remain unexplained. The DNA was the basis for D and trimming; V, J and clone size are from that table. The sample table holds a few hundred thousand clones, of which around 89% were seen once. The leading ten clones occupy 0.75% to 0.9% of the sample.

Per the germline V gene, SGHRS is the CDR1 and YFSETQ is the CDR2. From its cysteine to its phenylalanine, the CDR3 spans 13 amino acids. Here the CDR3 DNA is all that survives: 39 bases in frame from base 1. V is shortened by 3 bases, J by 5 bases, and the region joining them spans 9 bases. The sample is drawn from a study of blood T cell repertoires in COVID-19 (dated by TCRdb to about 2020). In the study overall: Collaborator samples came from the United States, Italy and Spain and covered acute and convalescent phases of COVID-19. The dataset comprised deeply sampled blood TCRbeta repertoires from subjects exposed to, actively infected with, or recovered from COVID-19. Samples were obtained from the ongoing ImmuneRACE study (first 160 participants) and from about 1,300 subjects provided by 6 global collaborators. Nearly every sample came with metadata listing a de-identified subject ID, COVID-19 status, age in years and sex. The prospective study material was composed of cDNA or gDNA derived from T cells, B-cell-depleted T cells, or PBMCs. Where available, HLA class I and class II types were taken from metadata supplied by the sample provider and were not determined by assay-based typing. A freely available public database, intended as a resource for researchers studying the immune response to SARS-CoV-2, is where the repertoires were released.

On the study overall, not on this receptor specifically: The amount of clinical and demographic metadata varied by source and participant and was provided uncurated.

Collaborating institutions collected whole blood in K2EDTA tubes following their own protocols. For TCRbeta analysis, collaborator samples were shipped as frozen whole blood, as isolated PBMCs, or as DNA extracted from either sample type. The TCR originated in a man aged 30 to 39 with acute or convalescent COVID-19. In this chain, TRBV5-1 is recombined with TRBJ2-1; the D segment could be TRBD1, given 5 matching bases. Sequenced sample: peripheral blood. The sequenced DNA: TGCGCCAGCAGCTCATTGACAGACAATGAGCAGTTCTTC. This sequence encodes CASSSLTDNEQFF.